The 27 T cell receptor beta chains listed next were all sequenced from one sample in a study of CD8+ T cells in alopecia areata. cDNA reverse transcribed from extracted RNA served as the sequencing template. Sequencing used immunoSEQ multiplex PCR; TCRdb keeps in-frame clones, though not all of them. Here the sample spans fewer than 250,000 clones, roughly 60% being singletons. Regarding treatment: oral pan-JAK inhibitor, 5-10 mg twice daily. The sequencing here drew on CD4+ T cells sorted from blood, taken at week 24, from a patient treated with tofacitinib. These receptors were taken from a human donor with alopecia areata.

In this sample, this clone turned up a few times. This chain uses TRBV29-1 with TRBJ2-7; possibly TRBD1 or TRBD2 for D (6 bases each). CDR3 length equals 11 residues. The V gene lost 6 bases and the J gene lost 7 bases, with 13 bases spanning the gap. Per the germline V gene, CDR1 is SQVTM and CDR2 is ANQGSEA. The CDR3 spells CSVGGFMEQYF. The CDR3, as DNA: TGCAGCGTGGGGGGCTTTATGGAGCAGTACTTC.

This clone was detected only a few times. This rearrangement joins TRBV4-1 to TRBJ1-6; no definite D call. CDR1 and CDR2 (germline): MGHRA, YSYEKL. This CDR3 contains 12 residues. With 6 bases removed from V and 7 bases from J, the gap between germline ends came to 7 bases. The DNA of the CDR3 is TGCGCCAGCAGGGAGCCCAATTCACCCCTCCACTTT. Its protein product is CASREPNSPLHF.

The V call is TRBV9, the J call TRBJ2-1; D gene uncertain. Germline values: CDR1 SGDLS, CDR2 YYNGEE. There are 13 residues in the CDR3. Trimming stripped 4 bases from V and 8 bases from J, with 13 bases between. CDR3 protein: CASSLWARDEQFF. The CDR3 coding sequence is TGTGCCAGCAGCCTGTGGGCTCGGGATGAGCAGTTCTTC.

V is TRBV5-1 and J is TRBJ2-3; 11 nucleotides line up with TRBD2. CDR3 length: 15 residues. The V segment lost 4 bases and the J segment 4 bases; nucleotides outside the gene matches: 5. Germline values: CDR1 SGHRS, CDR2 YFSETQ. The CDR3 spells CASSLTSGGADTQYF. The CDR3, as DNA: TGCGCCAGCAGCCTTACTAGCGGGGGAGCAGATACGCAGTATTTT.

This clone occurred once. This may be a read error: a much more frequent sequence differs by one nucleotide. The genes are TRBV27 and TRBJ2-2; D is unclear. V was trimmed by 6 bases and J by 1 base, leaving 3 bases between them. This CDR3 comprises 12 residues. Per the germline V gene, CDR1 is MNHEY and CDR2 is SMNVEV (reference sequence). The CDR3 here is CASRGNTGELFF. The CDR3 DNA follows: TGTGCCAGCAGGGGGAACACCGGGGAGCTGTTTTTT.

This chain links TRBV5-6 with TRBJ1-2; D may be TRBD1 (5 bases). The ends were cut back, 3 bases at V and 7 bases at J, with 13 bases in the middle. The CDR3 has 13 amino acids. Germline CDR1 reads SGHDT; CDR2 reads YYEEEE. CDR3 sequence: CASSSGHSPGYTF. DNA of the CDR3: TGTGCCAGCAGCTCCGGACACTCCCCTGGCTACACCTTC. Looking up the rest from reference TRBV5-6 and TRBJ1-2 gives the full variable domain: DAGVTQSPTHLIKTRGQQVTLRCSPKSGHDTVSWYQQALGQGPQFIFQYYEEEERQRGNFPDRFSGHQFPNYSSELNVNALLLGDSALYLCASSSGHSPGYTFGSGTRLTVV.

The V gene is TRBV5-6, the J gene TRBJ2-2; possible D gene TRBD1, 5 bases. Germline CDR1 reads SGHDT; CDR2 reads YYEEEE. The CDR3 consists of 16 residues. Trimming pared 3 bases from V and 6 bases from J, leaving 18 bases between. CDR3 in DNA: TGTGCCAGCAGCTCGTGGGGCCTCACTCAACCCGGGGAGCTGTTTTTT. It translates to CASSSWGLTQPGELFF. Full variable domain (outside the CDR3, taken from reference TRBV5-6 and TRBJ2-2): DAGVTQSPTHLIKTRGQQVTLRCSPKSGHDTVSWYQQALGQGPQFIFQYYEEEERQRGNFPDRFSGHQFPNYSSELNVNALLLGDSALYLCASSSWGLTQPGELFFGEGSRLTVL.

V gene TRBV7-3 combines with J gene TRBJ2-6; D remains ambiguous. The CDR3 contains 15 residues. Trimming cost V 6 bases and J 0 bases, with 9 bases left between them. Germline V gives CDR1 SGHTA, CDR2 FQGTGA. CDR3 sequence (DNA): TGTGCCAGCAGTTTACAGCCCTCTGGGGCCAACGTCCTGACTTTC. Its translation: CASSLQPSGANVLTF.

The chain combines TRBV7-6 with TRBJ2-1, with D possibly TRBD2 on 6 matching bases. Between the trimmed V and J ends, which lost 5 bases and 0 bases, there was a span of 14 bases. Germline CDR1 reads SGHVS; CDR2 reads FNYEAQ. The CDR3 covers 16 residues. The CDR3 nucleotides are TGTGCCAGCAGCCCTAAGGACGGGAGCTCCTACAATGAGCAGTTCTTC. Residues: CASSPKDGSSYNEQFF. The full variable domain, its missing parts supplied by reference TRBV7-6 and TRBJ2-1, is GAGVSQSPRYKVTKRGQDVALRCDPISGHVSLYWYRQALGQGPEFLTYFNYEAQQDKSGLPNDRFSAERPEGSISTLTIQRTEQRDSAMYRCASSPKDGSSYNEQFFGPGTRLTVL.

The table lists this clone with a count of one. The CDR3 reads CASSPIGQTYEQYF. In nucleotides, the CDR3 is TGCGCCAGCAGCCCTATAGGACAGACCTACGAGCAGTACTTC. J is TRBJ2-7 and V is TRBV4-1, with D perhaps TRBD1 (6 bases). This CDR3 region has 14 residues. Germline V gene data show CDR1 as MGHRA and CDR2 as YSYEKL. V was shortened by 4 bases and J by 2 bases, with 12 bases between the two germline ends.

This clone was seen many times. This chain uses TRBV7-2 with TRBJ2-7; 11 nucleotides agree with TRBD1. The germline V gene has CDR1 SGHTA and CDR2 FQGNSA. CDR3 length equals 14 residues. Losses at the gene ends were 5 bases for V and 6 bases for J; bases not matched to a gene: 6. CDR3 protein: CASSPRTGGAEQYF. The CDR3 coding sequence is TGTGCCAGCAGCCCCCGGACAGGGGGCGCCGAGCAGTACTTC.

Turning to this clone: The same CDR3 can be traced to other DNA sequences in this sample. The chain combines TRBV10-3 with TRBJ1-1, with D hard to call. Germline CDR1 and CDR2: ENHRY and SYGVKD. V was shortened by 4 bases and J by 0 bases, with 3 bases between the two germline ends. The CDR3 is 12 amino acids. The CDR3, as DNA: TGTGCCATCAGTGGGGTGAACACTGAAGCTTTCTTT. Translation gives CAISGVNTEAFF.

The rearrangement uses TRBV25-1 and TRBJ2-5, with D unclear. The J call may be in error: the DNA end matches TRBJ2-7 better. The CDR3 contains 13 residues. Germline values: CDR1 MGHDK, CDR2 SYGVNS. The CDR3 loop reads CASSERRAYEQYF. In nucleotides, the CDR3 is TGTGCCAGCAGTGAAAGACGGGCCTACGAGCAGTACTTC.

The V and J genes are TRBV29-1 and TRBJ2-1; 7 nucleotides align to TRBD2. The J segment lost 9 bases and the V segment lost 7 bases, leaving 9 bases of the junction unmatched. Per the germline V gene, CDR1 is SQVTM and CDR2 is ANQGSEA. The CDR3 is made up of 12 amino acids. CDR3 amino acids: CSGEGRSFEQFF. CDR3 DNA sequence: TGCAGCGGGGAGGGCCGTTCCTTTGAGCAGTTCTTC.

The V gene is TRBV6-6, the J gene TRBJ1-5; 10 positions agree with TRBD1. This CDR3 has 16 residues. Germline values: CDR1 MNHNY, CDR2 SVGAGI (reference sequence). V was pared by 6 bases and J by 4 bases, with 9 bases of the junction left unmatched. CDR3: CASSSRDRGWNQPQHF. Written as DNA, the CDR3 is TGTGCCAGCAGCTCCCGGGACAGGGGTTGGAATCAGCCCCAGCATTTT.

This clone turned up a few times. This rearrangement joins TRBV7-2 to TRBJ2-7, with 8 bases fitting TRBD1. This CDR3 is built from 15 residues. J was trimmed by 4 bases and V by 4 bases; bases with no gene match: 9. Germline CDR1 reads SGHTA; CDR2 reads FQGNSA. The CDR3 loop is CASSSGQGSAYEQYF. The CDR3 region has the DNA TGTGCCAGCAGCTCCGGACAGGGTAGTGCGTACGAGCAGTACTTC.

The chain links TRBV5-1 to TRBJ1-2; possible D gene TRBD1, 5 bases. Trimming took 1 base from V and 6 from J, leaving 13 bases between them. Germline V gives CDR1 SGHRS, CDR2 YFSETQ. The CDR3 is 14 residues long. DNA for the CDR3: TGCGCCAGCAGCTTGAGGGAGGGGAAGGATGGCTACACCTTC. Protein sequence: CASSLREGKDGYTF.

The chain is built from TRBV16 and TRBJ2-7; D is ambiguous. The germline V gene has CDR1 KGHSY and CDR2 FQNENV. The CDR3 loop spans 13 amino acids. The V and J ends lost 1 base and 7 bases respectively, with 11 bases between them. Here the CDR3 reads CASSQLSSWEQYF. The CDR3 DNA reads as TGTGCCAGCAGCCAATTGTCCTCGTGGGAGCAGTACTTC.

The V call is TRBV4-3, the J call TRBJ2-7; D not certain. Looked up from germline, CDR1 is LGHNA and CDR2 is YSLEER. The CDR3 is 15 amino acids. Trimming pared 1 base from V and 2 bases from J, leaving 12 bases between. The CDR3 region has the DNA TGCGCCAGCAGCCAAGGATCAGGATACACCTACGAGCAGTACTTC. It specifies CASSQGSGYTYEQYF.

This clone was seen only once. The V call is TRBV7-2, the J call TRBJ1-3; D not resolved. The CDR3 spans 15 residues. CDR1 SGHTA and CDR2 FQGNSA come from the germline V gene. Deletions cut 3 bases from V and 0 bases from J, with 9 bases between. The CDR3 nucleotides are TGTGCCAGCAGCTTTCAGGCCCTCTCTGGAAACACCATATATTTT. It yields the protein CASSFQALSGNTIYF.

This clone has more than one count but fewer than ten. The rearrangement uses TRBV28 and TRBJ1-5; TRBD1 aligns across 8 bases. CDR1 MDHEN and CDR2 SYDVKM come from the germline V gene. Unmatched junction bases numbered 4, after V lost 5 bases and J lost 4 bases. The CDR3 spans 14 residues. The CDR3 spells CASSRTGGNQPQHF. The CDR3 bases are TGTGCCAGCAGTCGCACAGGGGGAAATCAGCCCCAGCATTTT.

CDR3 in amino acids: CSVLQGIPNTGELFF. CDR3 DNA: TGCAGCGTCCTACAGGGGATACCAAACACCGGGGAGCTGTTTTTT. This chain connects TRBV29-1 to TRBJ2-2; TRBD1 matches 7 bases. V lost 6 bases to trimming and J lost 2 bases; unmatched junction nucleotides: 9. The germline V gene has CDR1 SQVTM and CDR2 ANQGSEA. There are 15 residues in the CDR3.

V gene TRBV27 combines with J gene TRBJ1-2; weak D call: TRBD1 (6 bases). Trimming stripped 5 bases from V and 8 bases from J, with 21 bases between. The germline V gene has CDR1 MNHEY and CDR2 SMNVEV (reference sequence). The CDR3 sequence is 15 residues long. CDR3 in DNA: TGTGCCAGCAGTCTCGGACAGAATATGGCAGGGGGCTACACCTTC. This translates into CASSLGQNMAGGYTF.

This clone was picked up one time. The CDR3 bases are TGCGCCAGCAGCCACCCCGGCGGGGACAGGCGGCTGTCTGGCTACACCTTC. The encoded protein is CASSHPGGDRRLSGYTF. The chain couples TRBV4-3 to TRBJ1-2, with 8 bases fitting TRBD1. CDR3 length equals 17 residues. J lost 7 bases, V lost 3 bases, and 16 bases had no gene match. CDR1 and CDR2 from the germline V gene are LGHNA and YSLEER.

The chain couples TRBV6-5 to TRBJ1-1, with D possibly TRBD1 on 6 matching bases. Germline values: CDR1 MNHEY, CDR2 SVGAGI. The V end was cut by 10 bases, the J end by 10 bases, with 19 bases between. The CDR3 length is 12 residues. The CDR3 here is CATSQGPGVAFF. The CDR3 DNA sequence: TGTGCCACATCCCAGGGGCCGGGGGTAGCTTTCTTT.

The chain joins TRBV5-1 to TRBJ2-5; 11 bases match TRBD1. Germline V CDR1 and CDR2: SGHRS, YFSETQ. This CDR3 contains 16 residues. Unmatched junction bases numbered 11, after V lost 4 bases and J lost 6 bases. The DNA of the CDR3 is TGCGCCAGCAGCCCCCAAACCGGGACAGGGGGAAAGACCCAGTACTTC. Translation: CASSPQTGTGGKTQYF.

The chain recombines TRBV19 with TRBJ1-2, with a tentative D call TRBD1 (5 bases). This CDR3 region has 13 residues. The germline V gene has CDR1 LNHDA and CDR2 SQIVND (reference sequence). The V gene lost 5 bases and the J gene lost 8 bases, with 15 bases spanning the gap. The CDR3: CASSPQAKGGYTF. The CDR3 DNA sequence: TGTGCCAGTAGTCCCCAGGCCAAGGGGGGCTACACCTTC.